This T cell receptor (beta chain) was recorded in a study of CD8 T cells in Susac syndrome. The wider study: Patients with Susac syndrome were therapy-naive, on corticosteroids, or on intravenous immunoglobulin alone at blood draw.

The CDR3 contains 16 residues. V was shortened by 0 bases and J by 4 bases, with 17 bases between the two germline ends. Germline loops: CDR1 DFQATT, CDR2 SNEGSKA (reference sequence). Random-hexamer reverse transcription was applied to roughly 0.45 to 1 ug RNA. TCR beta CDR3 was amplified by immunoSEQ multiplex PCR. This amplification extended across 54 Vbeta and 13 Jbeta segments. TCRdb recomputed calls from the immunoSEQ multiplex PCR reads with MiXCR, one row per CDR3 protein. The table lists tens of thousands of distinct CDR3 sequences, about 93% of them singletons. The chain has TRBV20-1 and TRBJ2-3, with D maybe TRBD1 (6 bases). Sequencing was done on a sample of CD4+ T cells from PBMCs. The sequence came from a human donor with Susac syndrome. In DNA form, the CDR3 reads TGCAGTGCTAGAGATTCCAGATCAGGGGCGGCAGATACGCAGTATTTT. Residues: CSARDSRSGAADTQYF.